The 7 T cell receptor beta chains below come from one sample, sequenced in a study of T cells after yellow fever vaccination. TCRdb processed the 5' RACE reads anew with MiXCR; each CDR3 protein has one entry. The sample has around 310,000 distinct CDR3 sequences; around 3.6% are singletons. This sample comprised PBMCs, obtained on the day of the yellow fever booster vaccination. These TCRs come from a man aged 18 to 29 who received the YFV17D yellow fever vaccine.

This clonotype was detected only a few times. This sequence joins TRBV5-1 and TRBJ2-5, with D perhaps matching TRBD1 (5 bases). Between the trimmed V and J ends, which lost 0 bases and 0 bases, there was a span of 12 bases. This CDR3 region has 16 residues. The germline gives CDR1 SGHRS, CDR2 YFSETQ. The DNA of the CDR3 is TGCGCCAGCAGCTTGGATGACAGAGCCTACCAAGAGACCCAGTACTTC. This translates into CASSLDDRAYQETQYF.

The J gene is TRBJ2-7, the V gene TRBV20-1; D tentatively reads TRBD1 or TRBD2 (5 bases each). The CDR3 spans 12 residues. Germline values: CDR1 DFQATT, CDR2 SNEGSKA (reference sequence). V was shortened by 5 bases and J by 7 bases, with 15 bases between the two germline ends. The DNA of the CDR3 is TGCAGTGCTGGGGACCCGTACCGAGAGCAGTACTTC. This translates into CSAGDPYREQYF.

There are many counts of this clonotype. This rearrangement joins TRBV6-2 or TRBV6-3 to TRBJ1-4, with D uncertain. With 7 bases removed from V and 7 bases from J, the gap between germline ends came to 4 bases. CDR3 size: 10 residues. Germline CDR1 MNHEY, CDR2 SVGEGT. For the CDR3, the DNA is TGTGCCAGCATTGGTGAAAAACTGTTTTTT. This sequence encodes CASIGEKLFF.

This clonotype was observed at least ten times. The chain links TRBV6-5 to TRBJ2-7, with TRBD2 identical over 11 bases. This CDR3 contains 14 residues. Trimming took 5 bases from V and 5 from J; bases not matched to a gene: 5. Looked up from germline, CDR1 is MNHEY and CDR2 is SVGAGI. CDR3 nucleotide sequence: TGTGCCAGCAGTACTAGCGGGGGAGTCGACGAGCAGTACTTC. Protein product: CASSTSGGVDEQYF.

This clonotype was found many times. The CDR3 DNA sequence: TGTGCCAGCAGCCCCGCCGAAACGGGAACCCAGTACTTC. Amino acids: CASSPAETGTQYF. This chain joins TRBV7-3 and TRBJ2-5; a weak D match, TRBD2 (5 bases). In germline, CDR1 is SGHTA, CDR2 FQGTGA. The V gene lost 5 bases and the J gene lost 8 bases, with 15 bases spanning the gap. This CDR3 contains 13 residues.

Ten or more counts support this clonotype. The chain has TRBV7-6 and TRBJ2-2; 7 bases line up with TRBD2. V dropped 1 base and J dropped 4; count of bases not matched to a gene: 3. Germline assignment: CDR1 SGHVS and CDR2 FNYEAQ. CDR3 size: 15 residues. The DNA for the CDR3 is TGTGCCAGCAGCTTAGGGGAGGGTCTCACCGGGGAGCTGTTTTTT. It yields the protein CASSLGEGLTGELFF.

This clonotype was detected many times. This sequence joins TRBV9 and TRBJ1-1, with 8 bases aligning to TRBD1. Unmatched junction bases numbered 6, after V lost 4 bases and J lost 1 base. This CDR3 region has 15 residues. The V gene's germline CDR1 is SGDLS and CDR2 YYNGEE. DNA for the CDR3: TGTGCCAGCAGCCCTTCGGACAGGGAGAACACTGAAGCTTTCTTT. Amino acid sequence: CASSPSDRENTEAFF.